Below, 10 T cell receptor beta chains from the same sample are listed, as sequenced in a study of blood T cell repertoires in COVID-19. Data came from immunoSEQ multiplex PCR; TCRdb stores just in-frame clones and leaves some out. The sample consists of 95,000 to 110,000 clones, 87% of them appearing once. The sequencing sample was made of peripheral blood. The receptor source for this set is a human donor in a cohort sampled during active COVID-19.

The chain has TRBV27 and TRBJ2-3; TRBD2 aligns across 11 bases. V gave up 6 bases and J gave up 4 bases; unmatched junction bases: 3. The germline CDR1 and CDR2 sequences are MNHEY and SMNVEV (reference sequence). The CDR3 extends over 14 amino acids. CDR3 nucleotides: TGTGCCAGCAGGATAGCGGGAGGGCCAGATACGCAGTATTTT. It is translated as CASRIAGGPDTQYF.

The chain combines TRBV6-5 with TRBJ1-3; 7 nucleotides line up with TRBD1. V trimming: 6 bases; J trimming: 3 bases; junction bases outside the gene matches: 8. Germline V gene lookup returns CDR1 MNHEY and CDR2 SVGAGI. This CDR3 contains 15 residues. CDR3 region: CASRHPTGSGNTIYF. CDR3 bases: TGTGCCAGCAGACACCCGACAGGGAGTGGAAACACCATATATTTT.

The V and J genes are TRBV5-8 and TRBJ1-2; D not certain. Germline lookup yields CDR1 SGHTS and CDR2 YDEGEE. V was trimmed by 2 bases and J by 1 base, leaving 9 bases between them. This CDR3 contains 14 residues. Here the CDR3 reads CASSFGGLNYGYTF. The CDR3 DNA reads TGTGCCAGCAGCTTCGGCGGCCTTAACTATGGCTACACCTTC. Drawing the rest from reference TRBV5-8 and TRBJ1-2, the complete variable domain is EAGVTQSPTHLIKTRGQQATLRCSPISGHTSVYWYQQALGLGLQFLLWYDEGEERNRGNFPPRFSGRQFPNYSSELNVNALELEDSALYLCASSFGGLNYGYTFGSGTRLTVV.

The chain joins TRBV7-9 to TRBJ2-5, with D perhaps TRBD1 (5 bases). CDR3 length: 14 amino acids. The ends were cut back, 2 bases at V and 1 base at J, with 8 bases in the middle. Germline CDR1 SEHNR, CDR2 FQNEAQ (reference sequence). This CDR3 reads CASSLIGVQETQYF. Written as DNA, the CDR3 is TGTGCCAGCAGCTTAATAGGGGTCCAAGAGACCCAGTACTTC.

This chain uses TRBV30 with TRBJ2-5; perhaps TRBD2 as D (8 bases). This CDR3 region has 14 residues. Germline CDR1 reads GTSNPN; CDR2 reads SVGIG (reference sequence). V gave up 2 bases and J gave up 5 bases, with 15 bases separating them. This chain's CDR3 is CAWSPGGGAETQYF. DNA for the CDR3: TGTGCCTGGAGTCCGGGAGGGGGCGCGGAGACCCAGTACTTC.

The V gene is TRBV28, the J gene TRBJ1-5; weak D call: TRBD1 (5 bases). Trimming cost V 7 bases and J 7 bases, with 11 bases left between them. Germline V lookup: CDR1 MDHEN, CDR2 SYDVKM. The CDR3 is made up of 12 amino acids. The CDR3 region has the DNA TGTGCCAGCATCAGGGCAGGGCAGCCCCAGCATTTT. This encodes CASIRAGQPQHF.

This sequence joins TRBV7-9 and TRBJ2-3, with D hard to call. Germline V lookup: CDR1 SEHNR, CDR2 FQNEAQ (reference sequence). CDR3 length equals 13 residues. Trimming took off 11 bases at V and 1 base at J, with 13 bases between the two ends. This chain's CDR3 is CASSAVGTDTQYF. In DNA form, the CDR3 reads TGTGCCTCCTCCGCGGTGGGCACAGATACGCAGTATTTT.

Only one count was recorded for this clone. CDR3 sequence reads: CASSLSPGRSSYNEQFF. CDR3 coding DNA: TGTGCCAGCAGCTTATCCCCAGGGCGAAGCTCCTACAATGAGCAGTTCTTC. The V call is TRBV7-8, the J call TRBJ2-1; maybe TRBD1 (5 bases). This CDR3 has 17 residues. Trimming stripped 2 bases from V and 0 bases from J, with 14 bases between. Germline loops: CDR1 SGHVS, CDR2 FQNEAQ.

The CDR3: CAIGPNSPLHF. CDR3 nucleotides: TGTGCCATCGGCCCCAATTCACCCCTCCACTTT. The rearrangement joins TRBV10-3 to TRBJ1-6; D uncertain. Trimming pared 8 bases from V and 7 bases from J, leaving 6 bases between. The germline CDR1 and CDR2 sequences are ENHRY and SYGVKD. This CDR3 region has 11 residues.

The CDR3 is CASSARTRGDTQYF. CDR3 DNA: TGTGCCAGTTCCGCCCGAACCCGCGGAGATACGCAGTATTTT. The genes are TRBV19 and TRBJ2-3; D not certain. Germline CDR1 and CDR2: LNHDA and SQIVND (reference sequence). The CDR3 sequence is 14 residues long. V was trimmed by 8 bases and J by 5 bases, leaving 17 bases between them. Together with reference TRBV19 and TRBJ2-3, the CDR3 gives the full variable domain: DGGITQSPKYLFRKEGQNVTLSCEQNLNHDAMYWYRQDPGQGLRLIYYSQIVNDFQKGDIAEGYSVSREKKESFPLTVTSAQKNPTAFYLCASSARTRGDTQYFGPGTRLTVL.